The clone carrying this TCR beta chain was seen repeatedly, ten times or more. The entry originates in a study of neurological immune-mediated disorders. Germline V gene lookup returns CDR1 SGHVS and CDR2 FNYEAQ. With V trimmed by 2 bases and J by 4 bases, 8 bases remained unmatched. There are 16 residues in the CDR3. MiXCR, run by TCRdb on the 5' RACE reads, gives a single entry per CDR3 protein. The sample carries roughly 65,000 distinct CDR3 sequences, about 5% recorded once. What was sequenced was PBMCs. This TCR derives from a human donor with multiple sclerosis. The donor label of this sample is uncertain. J is TRBJ1-2 and V is TRBV7-6, with 9 bases matching TRBD1. DNA of the CDR3: TGTGCCAGCAGCTTAAATTACCGGGACAGGGTCTATGGCTACACCTTC. Its translation is CASSLNYRDRVYGYTF.